This T cell receptor (beta chain) comes out of a study of T cells in Graves' hyperthyroidism and ophthalmopathy. TCR beta CDR3 regions were amplified from RNA transcripts. TCR CDR3 underwent first-round RT-PCR with the HTBI primer set. MiXCR, run by TCRdb on the multiplex PCR reads, gives a single entry per CDR3 protein. The sample carries over 700,000 distinct CDR3 sequences, under 45% recorded once. This clonotype was found many times. Sequences were obtained from blood. The clonotype comes from a middle-aged woman with Graves' hyperthyroidism.

CDR3 sequence: CASSKPGQSSSGNTIYF. The CDR3, as DNA: TGTGCCAGCAGTAAACCGGGACAGTCCTCCTCTGGAAACACCATATATTTT. This chain links TRBV25-1 with TRBJ1-3; 7 positions match TRBD1. V lost 5 bases and J lost 0; bases outside the gene matches: 10. The CDR3 totals 17 residues. From germline, CDR1 is MGHDK and CDR2 SYGVNS.